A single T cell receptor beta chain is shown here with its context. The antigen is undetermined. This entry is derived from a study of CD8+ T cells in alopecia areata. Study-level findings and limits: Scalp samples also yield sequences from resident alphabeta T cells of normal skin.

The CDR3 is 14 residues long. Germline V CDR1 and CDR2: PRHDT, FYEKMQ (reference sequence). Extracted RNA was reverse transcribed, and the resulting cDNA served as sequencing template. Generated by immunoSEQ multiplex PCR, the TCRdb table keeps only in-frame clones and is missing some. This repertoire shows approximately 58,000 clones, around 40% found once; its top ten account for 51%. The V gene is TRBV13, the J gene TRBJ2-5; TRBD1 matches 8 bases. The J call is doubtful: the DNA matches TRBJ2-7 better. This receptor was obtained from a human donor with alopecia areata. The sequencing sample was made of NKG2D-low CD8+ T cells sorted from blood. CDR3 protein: CASSLGGQAYEQYF. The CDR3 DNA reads TGTGCCAGCAGCTTAGGGGGACAGGCCTACGAGCAGTACTTC.